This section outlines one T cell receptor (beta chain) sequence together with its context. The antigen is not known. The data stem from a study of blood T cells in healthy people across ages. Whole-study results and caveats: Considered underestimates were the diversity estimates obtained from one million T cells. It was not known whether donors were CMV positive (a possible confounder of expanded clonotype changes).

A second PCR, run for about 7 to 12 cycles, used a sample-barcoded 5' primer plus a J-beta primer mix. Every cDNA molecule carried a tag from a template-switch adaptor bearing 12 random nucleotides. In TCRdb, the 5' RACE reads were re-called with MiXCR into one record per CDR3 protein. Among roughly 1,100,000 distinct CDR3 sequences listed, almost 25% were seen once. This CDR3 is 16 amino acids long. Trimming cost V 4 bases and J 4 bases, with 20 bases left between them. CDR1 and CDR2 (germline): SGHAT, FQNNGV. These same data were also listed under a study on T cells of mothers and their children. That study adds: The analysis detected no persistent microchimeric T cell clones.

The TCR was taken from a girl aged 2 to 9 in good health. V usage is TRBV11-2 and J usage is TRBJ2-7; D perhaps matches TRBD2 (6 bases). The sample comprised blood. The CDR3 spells CASSSLRMGGTYEQYF. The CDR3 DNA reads TGTGCCAGCAGCTCCCTTCGAATGGGAGGCACATACGAGCAGTACTTC. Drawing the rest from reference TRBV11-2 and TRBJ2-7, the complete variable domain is EAGVAQSPRYKIIEKRQSVAFWCNPISGHATLYWYQQILGQGPKLLIQFQNNGVVDDSQLPKDRFSAERLKGVDSTLKIQPAKLEDSAVYLCASSSLRMGGTYEQYFGPGTRLTVT.